This T cell receptor (beta chain) was identified in a study of response to subunit inactivated influenza vaccine. General study findings and limits: There was a suggestion from the authors that each seasonal influenza vaccination recruits few new T cells.

Concerning this clonotype: What it recognizes is unknown.

TCRdb reprocessed the RT-PCR reads via MiXCR and lists one record per CDR3 protein. The sample holds about 800,000 distinct CDR3 sequences, 21% seen once. The specimen comprised PBMCs from blood, sampled roughly 5 days after vaccination. The receptor was isolated from a man aged 50-59 years who received an inactivated influenza vaccine.

The CDR3 loop is CASSYEDGNTEAFF. In DNA, the CDR3 is TGTGCCAGCAGTTACGAGGACGGGAACACTGAAGCTTTCTTT. The rearrangement links TRBV6-5 to TRBJ1-1; no clear D gene. The germline V and J ends were trimmed by 2 bases and 1 base, with 8 bases remaining between them. The CDR3 runs to 14 residues. The germline V gene has CDR1 MNHEY and CDR2 SVGAGI.